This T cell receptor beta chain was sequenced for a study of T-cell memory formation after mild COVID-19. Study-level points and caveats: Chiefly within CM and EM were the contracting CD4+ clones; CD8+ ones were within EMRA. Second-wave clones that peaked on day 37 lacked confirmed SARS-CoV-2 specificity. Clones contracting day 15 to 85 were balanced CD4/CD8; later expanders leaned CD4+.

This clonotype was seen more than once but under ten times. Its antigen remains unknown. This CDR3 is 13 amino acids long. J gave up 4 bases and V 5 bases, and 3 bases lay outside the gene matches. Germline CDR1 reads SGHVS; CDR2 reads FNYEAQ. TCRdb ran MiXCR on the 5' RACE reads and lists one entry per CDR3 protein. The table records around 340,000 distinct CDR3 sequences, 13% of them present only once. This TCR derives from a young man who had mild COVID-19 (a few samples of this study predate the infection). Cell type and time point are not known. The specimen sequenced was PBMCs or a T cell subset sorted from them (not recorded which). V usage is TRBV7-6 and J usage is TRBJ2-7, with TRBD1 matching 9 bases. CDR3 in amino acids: CASSVGTGYEQYF. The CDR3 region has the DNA TGTGCCAGCAGCGTAGGGACAGGGTACGAGCAGTACTTC.